These 30 T cell receptor beta chains originate from one sample sequenced in a study of blood T cell repertoires in COVID-19. Here immunoSEQ multiplex PCR was the method, and the copy in TCRdb shows in-frame clones only, minus some. This table holds 250,000 to 350,000 clones, more than 80% found once. Sequenced: peripheral blood. The receptors stem from a woman younger than 45 with COVID-19, enrolled during active disease.

This clone was observed a few times. The chain has TRBV14 and TRBJ1-4; D may be TRBD1 (6 bases). The CDR3 spans 15 residues. CDR1 is SGHDN, CDR2 FVKESK, per germline. V shed 4 bases and J shed 5 bases, with 14 bases lying between them. The CDR3 nucleotides are TGTGCCAGCAGCCGAGCCAGGGGAGGGAATGAAAAACTGTTTTTT. It yields the protein CASSRARGGNEKLFF. The complete variable domain, with remaining parts taken from reference TRBV14 and TRBJ1-4, reads EAGVTQFPSHSVIEKGQTVTLRCDPISGHDNLYWYRRVMGKEIKFLLHFVKESKQDESGMPNNRFLAERTGGTYSTLKVQPAELEDSGVYFCASSRARGGNEKLFFGSGTQLSVL.

This chain links TRBV7-9 with TRBJ2-3, with D tentatively TRBD2 (5 bases). V lost 5 bases and J 4 bases, leaving 19 bases between the germline ends. The CDR3 extends over 16 amino acids. Germline V gene sequence: CDR1 SEHNR, CDR2 FQNEAQ (reference sequence). The CDR3 region is CASSPLVDLGADTQYF. DNA of the CDR3: TGTGCCAGCAGCCCCTTGGTCGACTTGGGAGCAGATACGCAGTATTTT.

The chain links TRBV30 to TRBJ1-4; 9 bases agree with TRBD1. The trim removed 2 bases at V and 8 bases at J, leaving 9 bases unmatched. The CDR3 is 15 amino acids. Germline CDR1 is GTSNPN and CDR2 is SVGIG (reference sequence). This chain's CDR3 is CAWSITGTGREKLFF. The CDR3, as DNA: TGTGCCTGGAGTATAACGGGGACAGGGAGGGAAAAACTGTTTTTT.

The chain uses TRBV6-2 or TRBV6-3 and TRBJ2-2; 7 bases fit TRBD2. The CDR3 loop spans 15 amino acids. Germline lookup yields CDR1 MNHEY and CDR2 SVGEGT. Trimming took 5 bases from V and 2 from J; bases not matched to a gene: 5. CDR3: CASSSLAVNTGELFF. The CDR3 coding sequence is TGTGCCAGCAGTAGTCTAGCGGTAAACACCGGGGAGCTGTTTTTT.

The chain is built from TRBV6-5 and TRBJ1-5; D is ambiguous. Trimming took off 7 bases at V and 3 bases at J, with 10 bases between the two ends. The CDR3 covers 13 residues. Looked up from germline, CDR1 is MNHEY and CDR2 is SVGAGI. The CDR3 nucleotides are TGTGCCAGCACCGGACTGACCAATCAGCCCCAGCATTTT. This codes for CASTGLTNQPQHF.

This clone appeared a single time. J is TRBJ2-1 and V is TRBV4-2; D might be TRBD1 (5 bases). Per germline, CDR1 LGHNA and CDR2 YNFKEQ. CDR3 length: 15 amino acids. With 1 base removed from V and 2 bases from J, the gap between germline ends came to 9 bases. CDR3 amino acids: CASSQGQSPYNEQFF. In nucleotides, the CDR3 is TGTGCCAGCAGCCAAGGACAGAGTCCCTACAATGAGCAGTTCTTC.

As DNA, the CDR3 is TGTGCCAGCAGTTTCCTCCAGGGGGCGGGTCAGCCCCAGCATTTT. Amino acid sequence: CASSFLQGAGQPQHF. V usage is TRBV28 and J usage is TRBJ1-5; 8 nucleotides align to TRBD1. The CDR3 runs 15 residues. The junction had 7 bases not matched to a gene; V was cut back by 3 bases and J by 6 bases. CDR1 and CDR2 (germline): MDHEN, SYDVKM.

The DNA of the CDR3 is TGTGCCAGCAGTGAGGTTTTCGGACAGTACTCGTTTGGGACCGGGGAGCTGTTTTTT. Protein: CASSEVFGQYSFGTGELFF. The chain joins TRBV6-1 to TRBJ2-2, with D possibly TRBD1 on 6 matching bases. Germline V lookup: CDR1 MNHNS, CDR2 SASEGT. The CDR3 extends over 19 amino acids. Trimming removed 3 bases from V and 5 bases from J, with 25 bases in between.

The genes are TRBV6-5 and TRBJ2-3; a weak D match, TRBD2 (6 bases). Trimming took off 4 bases at V and 7 bases at J, with 21 bases between the two ends. The germline CDR1 and CDR2 sequences are MNHEY and SVGAGI. The CDR3 extends over 16 amino acids. CDR3 nucleotide sequence: TGTGCCAGCAGTTTCGTACCCCCGGGACTGGCACATACGCAGTATTTT. Its translation is CASSFVPPGLAHTQYF.

This clone was seen a single time. The J gene is TRBJ1-1, the V gene TRBV6-5; unclear D gene. Trimming removed 6 bases from V and 5 bases from J, with 16 bases in between. This CDR3 is 14 amino acids long. Germline V gene data show CDR1 as MNHEY and CDR2 as SVGAGI. As DNA, the CDR3 is TGTGCCAGCAGCCTGGCAGGCAGAGGGACTGAAGCTTTCTTT. It translates to CASSLAGRGTEAFF.

As concerns this clone: This same CDR3 is encoded by further DNA sequences in the sample. This chain joins TRBV5-1 and TRBJ2-3, with TRBD2 identical over 10 bases. Germline lookup yields CDR1 SGHRS and CDR2 YFSETQ. The CDR3 contains 16 residues. V lost 0 bases, J lost 6 bases, and 7 bases stayed unmatched. The CDR3 region has the DNA TGCGCCAGCAGCTTGGATCCAGCGGGAGGGCCGGATACGCAGTATTTT. This codes for CASSLDPAGGPDTQYF.

The rearrangement links TRBV28 to TRBJ2-7; the match to TRBD1 covers 9 bases. Germline trimming cut 6 bases from V and 6 bases from J; bases unmatched to any gene: 6. CDR1 MDHEN and CDR2 SYDVKM come from the germline V gene. The CDR3 length is 13 residues. The CDR3 spells CASSPRDRAEQYF. DNA for the CDR3: TGTGCCAGCAGCCCCCGGGACAGGGCCGAGCAGTACTTC. The whole variable domain, filled in from reference TRBV28 and TRBJ2-7, reads DVKVTQSSRYLVKRTGEKVFLECVQDMDHENMFWYRQDPGLGLRLIYFSYDVKMKEKGDIPEGYSVSREKKERFSLILESASTNQTSMYLCASSPRDRAEQYFGPGTRLTVT.

The V gene is TRBV28, the J gene TRBJ2-7; D is possibly TRBD1 (6 bases). The CDR3 loop spans 16 amino acids. CDR1 and CDR2 (germline): MDHEN, SYDVKM. The ends were cut back, 5 bases at V and 0 bases at J, with 17 bases in the middle. The CDR3: CASSRFRGVSSYEQYF. CDR3 nucleotides: TGTGCCAGCAGTCGGTTCAGGGGAGTTAGCTCCTACGAGCAGTACTTC.

The chain has TRBV9 and TRBJ1-4; possibly TRBD1 for D (5 bases). The V end was cut by 3 bases, the J end by 6 bases, with 6 bases between. The CDR3 has 12 amino acids. The germline V gene has CDR1 SGDLS and CDR2 YYNGEE. The CDR3 DNA sequence: TGTGCCAGCAGCGCCAGGGATGAAAAACTGTTTTTT. It encodes CASSARDEKLFF.

The chain joins TRBV7-8 to TRBJ2-7; D possibly corresponds to TRBD2 (6 bases). Trimming left V 5 bases short and J 4 bases short, with 18 bases between. Germline loops: CDR1 SGHVS, CDR2 FQNEAQ. The CDR3 runs 15 residues. This chain's CDR3 is CASSPRVRGRYEQYF. DNA of the CDR3: TGTGCCAGCAGCCCCCGCGTTCGGGGGAGGTACGAGCAGTACTTC.

This chain uses TRBV5-1 with TRBJ2-1, with a possible D match to TRBD2 (6 bases). Germline CDR1 is SGHRS and CDR2 is YFSETQ. CDR3 length: 14 residues. The ends were cut back, 4 bases at V and 6 bases at J, with 14 bases in the middle. CDR3: CASSPWGVPNEQFF. In nucleotides, the CDR3 is TGCGCCAGCAGCCCCTGGGGGGTACCCAATGAGCAGTTCTTC.

The chain joins TRBV29-1 to TRBJ2-7, with D perhaps TRBD2 (6 bases). This CDR3 contains 15 residues. The V end was cut by 0 bases, the J end by 0 bases, with 12 bases between. The V gene's germline CDR1 is SQVTM and CDR2 ANQGSEA. The CDR3, as DNA: TGCAGCGTTGAAGATCGATCGGGGGACTCCTACGAGCAGTACTTC. Translated: CSVEDRSGDSYEQYF.

The chain carries TRBV7-2 and TRBJ2-3; tentatively, D is TRBD2 (5 bases). Trimming removed 0 bases from V and 6 bases from J, with 10 bases in between. Germline CDR1 reads SGHTA; CDR2 reads FQGNSA. CDR3 length: 14 residues. The CDR3 loop reads CASSLAGAMDTQYF. In nucleotides, the CDR3 is TGTGCCAGCAGCTTAGCGGGAGCGATGGATACGCAGTATTTT.

The V gene is TRBV30, the J gene TRBJ2-3, with TRBD2 matching 10 bases. This CDR3 spans 13 amino acids. V lost 5 bases, J lost 6 bases, and 5 bases stayed unmatched. The germline CDR1 and CDR2 sequences are GTSNPN and SVGIG (reference sequence). As DNA, the CDR3 is TGTGCCTGGTCCGGGACTAGCGATGATACGCAGTATTTT. Its protein is CAWSGTSDDTQYF.

The gene calls are TRBV27 and TRBJ1-5, with D perhaps TRBD1 (5 bases). CDR3 length: 22 residues. V was shortened by 3 bases and J by 0 bases, with 30 bases between the two germline ends. The V gene's germline CDR1 is MNHEY and CDR2 SMNVEV (reference sequence). CDR3 sequence: CASSFSKFREGTKTYSNQPQHF. CDR3 in DNA: TGTGCCAGCAGTTTCTCCAAATTTCGGGAGGGGACTAAAACTTATAGCAATCAGCCCCAGCATTTT.

The chain recombines TRBV29-1 with TRBJ1-2; 8 positions agree with TRBD1. CDR1 and CDR2 (germline): SQVTM, ANQGSEA. The CDR3 extends over 14 amino acids. V trimming: 7 bases; J trimming: 1 base; junction bases outside the gene matches: 8. CDR3 protein: CSGTGQGGNYGYTF. CDR3 nucleotide sequence: TGCAGCGGTACTGGACAGGGTGGTAACTATGGCTACACCTTC.

This clone was picked up one time. The chain has TRBV5-1 and TRBJ2-3, with TRBD2 matching over 12 bases. Trimming took 0 bases from V and 2 from J; bases not matched to a gene: 16. The germline CDR1 and CDR2 sequences are SGHRS and YFSETQ. This CDR3 is 21 amino acids long. As DNA, the CDR3 is TGCGCCAGCAGCTTGGAAGCTGGCCTTCCGGGACTAGCGGGCATCACAGATACGCAGTATTTT. It codes for CASSLEAGLPGLAGITDTQYF.

The J gene is TRBJ1-2, the V gene TRBV19; D possibly corresponds to TRBD1 (5 bases). The CDR3 extends over 13 amino acids. Germline assignment: CDR1 LNHDA and CDR2 SQIVND (reference sequence). The V end was cut by 7 bases, the J end by 0 bases, with 9 bases between. Here the CDR3 reads CASTQETNYGYTF. The DNA for the CDR3 is TGTGCCAGTACACAGGAGACTAACTATGGCTACACCTTC. The whole variable domain, filled in from reference TRBV19 and TRBJ1-2, reads DGGITQSPKYLFRKEGQNVTLSCEQNLNHDAMYWYRQDPGQGLRLIYYSQIVNDFQKGDIAEGYSVSREKKESFPLTVTSAQKNPTAFYLCASTQETNYGYTFGSGTRLTVV.

This rearrangement joins TRBV12-3 or TRBV12-4 to TRBJ1-1, with D perhaps TRBD1 (5 bases). Trimming left V 7 bases short and J 5 bases short, with 11 bases between. CDR3 size: 12 residues. The CDR3 spells CASNKGRTEAFF. CDR3 DNA sequence: TGTGCCAGCAATAAGGGGCGAACTGAAGCTTTCTTT.

This clone came up once. This sequence joins TRBV6-4 and TRBJ1-6; a possible D gene is TRBD1 (6 bases). V was shortened by 6 bases and J by 10 bases, with 13 bases between the two germline ends. Germline lookup yields CDR1 MRHNA and CDR2 SNTAGT. The CDR3 loop spans 13 amino acids. CDR3 DNA sequence: TGTGCCAGCAGCGCAGGGGTACAATCACCCCTCCACTTT. Amino acid sequence: CASSAGVQSPLHF.

The chain employs TRBV28 and TRBJ1-2; 8 bases align to TRBD1. The V segment lost 11 bases and the J segment 3 bases; nucleotides outside the gene matches: 8. Per the germline V gene, CDR1 is MDHEN and CDR2 is SYDVKM. The CDR3 is made up of 13 amino acids. The CDR3: CAAWDRLDYGYTF. The CDR3 coding sequence is TGTGCCGCATGGGACAGGTTGGACTATGGCTACACCTTC.

The chain joins TRBV28 to TRBJ1-2; 7 nucleotides align to TRBD1. The CDR3 consists of 13 residues. Losses at the gene ends were 4 bases for V and 3 bases for J; bases not matched to a gene: 2. Germline CDR1 reads MDHEN; CDR2 reads SYDVKM. Here the CDR3 reads CASSSTGYYGYTF. CDR3 nucleotide sequence: TGTGCCAGCAGTTCGACAGGGTACTATGGCTACACCTTC.

This clone was recorded only once. The rearrangement links TRBV25-1 to TRBJ1-1, with a possible D match to TRBD1 (5 bases). CDR1 and CDR2 from the germline V gene are MGHDK and SYGVNS. V gave up 6 bases and J gave up 11 bases, with 16 bases separating them. This CDR3 has 12 amino acids. The CDR3 nucleotides read TGTGCCAGCAGGGGAGATCGGGGGTATGCTTTCTTT. This gives the protein CASRGDRGYAFF. Filled out from reference TRBV25-1 and TRBJ1-1, the complete variable domain reads EADIYQTPRYLVIGTGKKITLECSQTMGHDKMYWYQQDPGMELHLIHYSYGVNSTEKGDLSSESTVSRIRTEHFPLTLESARPSHTSQYLCASRGDRGYAFFGQGTRLTVV.

The rearrangement uses TRBV2 and TRBJ1-2; 7 bases match TRBD1. The CDR3 runs to 14 residues. CDR1 SNHLY and CDR2 FYNNEI come from the germline V gene. V trimming: 6 bases; J trimming: 2 bases; junction bases outside the gene matches: 6. In DNA form, the CDR3 reads TGTGCCAGCAGATCCGGGACAGCAAACTATGGCTACACCTTC. Its translation is CASRSGTANYGYTF.

This rearrangement joins TRBV5-1 to TRBJ2-7; perhaps TRBD2 as D (5 bases). Looked up from germline, CDR1 is SGHRS and CDR2 is YFSETQ. The CDR3 is 15 residues long. Trimming shortened V by 7 bases and J by 0 bases, and 17 bases separated the two germline ends. CDR3 DNA sequence: TGCGCCAGCCGACAAGAGGGCGCGAGCTCCTACGAGCAGTACTTC. Translated: CASRQEGASSYEQYF. The complete variable domain, with remaining parts taken from reference TRBV5-1 and TRBJ2-7, reads KAGVTQTPRYLIKTRGQQVTLSCSPISGHRSVSWYQQTPGQGLQFLFEYFSETQRNKGNFPGRFSGRQFSNSRSEMNVSTLELGDSALYLCASRQEGASSYEQYFGPGTRLTVT.